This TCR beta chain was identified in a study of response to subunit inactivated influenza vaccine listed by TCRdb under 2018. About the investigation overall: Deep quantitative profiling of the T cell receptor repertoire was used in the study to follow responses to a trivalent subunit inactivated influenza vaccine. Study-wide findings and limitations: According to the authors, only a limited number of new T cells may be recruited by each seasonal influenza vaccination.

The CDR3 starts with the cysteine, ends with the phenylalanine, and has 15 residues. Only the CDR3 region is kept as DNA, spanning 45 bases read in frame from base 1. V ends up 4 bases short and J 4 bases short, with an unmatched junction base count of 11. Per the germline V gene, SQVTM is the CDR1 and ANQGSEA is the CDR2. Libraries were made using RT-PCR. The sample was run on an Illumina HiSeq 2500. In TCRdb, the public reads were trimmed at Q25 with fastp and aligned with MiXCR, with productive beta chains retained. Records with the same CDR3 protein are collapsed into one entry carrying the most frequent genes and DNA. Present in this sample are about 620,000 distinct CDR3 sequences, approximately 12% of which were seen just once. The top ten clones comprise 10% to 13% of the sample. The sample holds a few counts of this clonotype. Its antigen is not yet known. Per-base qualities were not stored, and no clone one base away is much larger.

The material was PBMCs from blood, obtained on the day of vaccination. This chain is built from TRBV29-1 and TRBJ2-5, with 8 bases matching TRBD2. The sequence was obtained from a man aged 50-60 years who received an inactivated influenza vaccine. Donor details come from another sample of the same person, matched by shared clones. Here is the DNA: TGCAGCGTTGGGGTGGCGGGGGGCATCCGAGAGACCCAGTACTTC. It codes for CSVGVAGGIRETQYF.